The 30 T cell receptor beta chains reported below all come from one sample, sequenced in a study of response to subunit inactivated influenza vaccine. TCRdb reprocessed the RT-PCR reads via MiXCR and lists one record per CDR3 protein. The sample includes roughly 760,000 distinct CDR3 sequences, 21% of them seen just once. The sample was PBMCs from blood, taken more than 4 days after vaccination. The receptors were gathered from a man between 50 and 59 years old who received an inactivated influenza vaccine.

This clonotype was observed a few times. The chain employs TRBV6-5 and TRBJ2-5, with D uncertain. V lost 6 bases and J lost 5, with 7 bases in between. The CDR3 is made up of 11 amino acids. The germline V gene has CDR1 MNHEY and CDR2 SVGAGI. CDR3 in DNA: TGTGCCAGCAGACGGCTGGAGACCCAGTACTTC. Translating gives CASRRLETQYF.

J is TRBJ1-2 and V is TRBV10-3; D may be TRBD1 (5 bases). Germline V lookup: CDR1 ENHRY, CDR2 SYGVKD. Trimming stripped 4 bases from V and 5 bases from J, with 11 bases between. The CDR3 loop spans 13 amino acids. CDR3 sequence: CAISVEPGYGYTF. The CDR3 DNA reads as TGTGCCATCAGTGTAGAGCCAGGGTATGGCTACACCTTC.

Notes on this clonotype: One junction end does not reproduce the germline sequence, and a read error may be involved. The rearrangement uses TRBV4-3 and TRBJ2-1; D unresolved. The length of the CDR3 is 13 residues. In germline, CDR1 is LGHNA, CDR2 YSLEER. The CDR3 region has the DNA TGCGCCAGCAGCCAAGATAGCTACCATGAGCAGTTCTTC. It specifies CASSQDSYHEQFF.

This chain joins TRBV20-1 and TRBJ1-2, with D perhaps matching TRBD1 (5 bases). CDR1 and CDR2 from the germline V gene are DFQATT and SNEGSKA (reference sequence). This CDR3 is 13 amino acids long. Trimming took 3 bases from V and 3 from J, leaving 11 bases between them. The CDR3 region is CSARGTGHYGYTF. In DNA form, the CDR3 reads TGCAGTGCTAGGGGAACAGGTCACTATGGCTACACCTTC.

The CDR3 region has the DNA TGTGCCAGCTTAGAGACGGGATCCTACAATGAGCAGTTCTTC. Translation: CASLETGSYNEQFF. The chain joins TRBV18 to TRBJ2-1; tentatively, D is TRBD2 (5 bases). There are 14 residues in the CDR3. CDR1 and CDR2 from the germline V gene are KGHSH and LQKENI. V was pared by 7 bases and J by 1 base, with 11 bases between.

The CDR3 loop reads CSAPGYYGYTF. CDR3 nucleotide sequence: TGCAGTGCTCCTGGGTACTATGGCTACACCTTC. This chain uses TRBV20-1 with TRBJ1-2, with D unresolved. This CDR3 is 11 amino acids long. V was trimmed by 5 bases and J by 3 bases, leaving 7 bases between them. The germline gives CDR1 DFQATT, CDR2 SNEGSKA (reference sequence).

Worth noting for this clonotype: With a much larger clone just one base away, this may be a read error. V gene TRBV7-9 combines with J gene TRBJ2-7; TRBD1 matches at 9 bases. Germline trimming cut 5 bases from V and 3 bases from J; bases unmatched to any gene: 5. CDR1 and CDR2 (germline): SEHNR, FQNEAQ (reference sequence). The CDR3 length is 14 residues. Written as DNA, the CDR3 is TGTGCCAGCAGCCCGTGGGACAGGGTCTACGAGCAGTACTTC. Translating it yields CASSPWDRVYEQYF.

The chain joins TRBV20-1 to TRBJ1-5; 9 nucleotides match TRBD1. Trimming at V came to 6 bases and at J to 11 bases, leaving 8 bases not matched to a gene. This CDR3 has 12 amino acids. Germline V gene sequence: CDR1 DFQATT, CDR2 SNEGSKA (reference sequence). CDR3: CSATTGGGAQHF. The CDR3 DNA sequence: TGCAGTGCAACAACAGGGGGCGGGGCCCAGCATTTT.

This clonotype was picked up a small number of times. CDR3 DNA sequence: TGTGCCATCAGTGAGTCGTTACAGGGGTCCTACGAGCAGTACTTC. This gives the protein CAISESLQGSYEQYF. The V call is TRBV10-3, the J call TRBJ2-7; 7 bases map to TRBD1. The germline V gene has CDR1 ENHRY and CDR2 SYGVKD. The CDR3 totals 15 residues. With 0 bases clipped from V and 1 base from J, the junction kept 3 bases outside the gene matches.

In its sample, this clonotype was seen a few times. V usage is TRBV6-5 and J usage is TRBJ1-2, with 9 bases lining up with TRBD1. This CDR3 is built from 17 residues. V trimming: 0 bases; J trimming: 4 bases; junction bases outside the gene matches: 9. CDR1 and CDR2 from the germline V gene are MNHEY and SVGAGI. DNA for the CDR3: TGTGCCAGCAGTTACTCCTCCGGGACAGGGAATACCTATGGCTACACCTTC. This sequence encodes CASSYSSGTGNTYGYTF.

The sample holds a few counts of this clonotype. V gene TRBV4-2 combines with J gene TRBJ2-7; D unresolved. CDR1 and CDR2 from the germline V gene are LGHNA and YNFKEQ. The CDR3 totals 11 residues. Deletions cut 1 base from V and 10 bases from J, with 8 bases between. The CDR3 coding sequence is TGTGCCAGCAGCCAAGGGACGGTCCAGTACTTC. Its translation: CASSQGTVQYF.

In its sample, this clonotype was seen a few times. The chain has TRBV28 and TRBJ2-1, with 14 nucleotides matching TRBD2. J lost 8 bases, V lost 8 bases, and 5 bases had no gene match. The CDR3 length is 14 residues. CDR1 and CDR2 from the germline V gene are MDHEN and SYDVKM. The CDR3 region has the DNA TGTGCCAGCGACGCGGGACTAGCGGGGGATGAGCAGTTCTTC. Its translation is CASDAGLAGDEQFF. Full variable domain (outside the CDR3, taken from reference TRBV28 and TRBJ2-1): DVKVTQSSRYLVKRTGEKVFLECVQDMDHENMFWYRQDPGLGLRLIYFSYDVKMKEKGDIPEGYSVSREKKERFSLILESASTNQTSMYLCASDAGLAGDEQFFGPGTRLTVL.

Comments on this clonotype: A much larger clone lies one base from this, so it may be a read error. Because it lacks the conserved phenylalanine or tryptophan at the end, this CDR3 is likely a read error. The J gene is TRBJ2-2, the V gene TRBV5-1; TRBD2 aligns across 9 bases. V lost 0 bases and J lost 5; bases outside the gene matches: 14. The CDR3 spans 19 residues. The germline CDR1 and CDR2 sequences are SGHRS and YFSETQ. The CDR3 nucleotides are TGCGCCAGCAGCTTGGGACGTTTGCGGCGGGGGGGCCGAACCGGGGAGCTGTTTCTT. Amino acids: CASSLGRLRRGGRTGELFL.

This clonotype was seen only a few times. The chain combines TRBV4-2 with TRBJ2-7; TRBD1 aligns across 8 bases. Trimming cost V 4 bases and J 2 bases; bases outside gene matches: 4. The CDR3 runs 14 residues. Per the germline V gene, CDR1 is LGHNA and CDR2 is YNFKEQ. The CDR3 DNA follows: TGTGCCAGCAGCCCCACGGGACAGGCCTACGAGCAGTACTTC. Protein sequence: CASSPTGQAYEQYF.

This clonotype appeared once. The CDR3 DNA follows: TGTGCCAGCAGCTTCGTATGGGGACAGGGGAAAGAGACCCAGTACTTC. It codes for CASSFVWGQGKETQYF. The chain links TRBV11-2 to TRBJ2-5, with 10 bases lining up with TRBD1. The CDR3 has 16 amino acids. Trimming removed 3 bases from V and 3 bases from J; junction bases left unmatched: 7. The germline V gene encodes CDR1 SGHAT and CDR2 FQNNGV. Drawing the rest from reference TRBV11-2 and TRBJ2-5, the complete variable domain is EAGVAQSPRYKIIEKRQSVAFWCNPISGHATLYWYQQILGQGPKLLIQFQNNGVVDDSQLPKDRFSAERLKGVDSTLKIQPAKLEDSAVYLCASSFVWGQGKETQYFGPGTRLLVL.

The chain combines TRBV6-1 with TRBJ1-1, with D possibly TRBD1 on 5 matching bases. Per germline, CDR1 MNHNS and CDR2 SASEGT. V lost 4 bases to trimming and J lost 4 bases, with 13 bases between them. The CDR3 extends over 14 amino acids. In DNA, the CDR3 is TGTGCCAGCAGTGCCATTTTGGGGGGCACTGAAGCTTTCTTT. Translation: CASSAILGGTEAFF.

This clonotype was recorded a few times. This rearrangement joins TRBV6-2 or TRBV6-3 to TRBJ1-2; D remains unclear. The V gene lost 0 bases and the J gene lost 4 bases, with 9 bases spanning the gap. Per the germline V gene, CDR1 is MNHEY and CDR2 is SVGEGT. The CDR3 has 14 amino acids. The CDR3 protein is CASSYSEEFYGYTF. CDR3 bases: TGTGCCAGCAGTTACTCTGAAGAGTTCTATGGCTACACCTTC.

The V call is TRBV5-3, the J call TRBJ2-7, with a possible D match to TRBD1 (6 bases). TRBV5-3 falls under the ORF class, with uncertain function. The CDR3 is 14 residues long. Trimming pared 9 bases from V and 4 bases from J, leaving 20 bases between. Written as DNA, the CDR3 is TGTGCCACCCCGACTGCTGGGACACTTTACGAGCAGTACTTC. Its translation: CATPTAGTLYEQYF.

This clonotype has ten or more counts. The rearrangement links TRBV6-1 to TRBJ2-5, with 10 bases matching TRBD1. The length of the CDR3 is 14 residues. The V gene end was trimmed by 7 bases and the J gene end by 2 bases; junction bases not matched to a gene: 4. Germline assignment: CDR1 MNHNS and CDR2 SASEGT. The CDR3 DNA reads TGTGCCAGCATATTGGACAGGGGGCAAGAGACCCAGTACTTC. Its translation is CASILDRGQETQYF.

This clonotype was counted between two and nine times. This chain connects TRBV6-1 to TRBJ2-5; 10 bases match TRBD1. V trimming: 6 bases; J trimming: 5 bases; junction bases outside the gene matches: 9. Germline V CDR1 and CDR2: MNHNS, SASEGT. The CDR3 runs 15 residues. The CDR3 loop reads CASSRTGGFVETQYF. The CDR3 DNA reads TGTGCCAGCAGCCGGACAGGGGGTTTCGTGGAGACCCAGTACTTC.

The J gene is TRBJ2-2, the V gene TRBV24-1, with TRBD2 identical over 11 bases. CDR1 and CDR2 (germline): KGHDR, SFDVKD. This CDR3 is 17 amino acids long. V trimming: 3 bases; J trimming: 3 bases; junction bases outside the gene matches: 5. CDR3 bases: TGTGCCACCAGTGATCATAGGGGACTAGCGGACACCGGGGAGCTGTTTTTT. Its protein is CATSDHRGLADTGELFF.

There are many counts of this clonotype. V usage is TRBV6-5 and J usage is TRBJ2-1; no firm D call. The CDR3 spans 15 residues. The germline CDR1 and CDR2 sequences are MNHEY and SVGAGI. V lost 1 base and J lost 0, with 7 bases in between. The CDR3 protein is CASSYYGGSYNEQFF. The CDR3 nucleotides are TGTGCCAGCAGTTACTATGGCGGCTCCTACAATGAGCAGTTCTTC.

This clonotype was observed a few times. The chain carries TRBV5-1 and TRBJ2-5, with 8 bases matching TRBD1. The germline gives CDR1 SGHRS, CDR2 YFSETQ. The trim removed 5 bases at V and 4 bases at J, leaving 13 bases unmatched. CDR3 length: 16 residues. The DNA for the CDR3 is TGCGCCAGCAGTGGACAGGGAGGCTCGAGTAGAGAGACCCAGTACTTC. Protein product: CASSGQGGSSRETQYF.

This clonotype was seen many times. The chain is built from TRBV4-3 and TRBJ2-5; the match to TRBD2 covers 10 bases. J was trimmed by 4 bases and V by 0 bases; bases with no gene match: 5. Germline CDR1 and CDR2: LGHNA and YSLEER. The CDR3 has 16 residues. CDR3 in DNA: TGCGCCAGCAGCCAAGATTTAATAGCGGGAGGAGAGACCCAGTACTTC. As protein: CASSQDLIAGGETQYF.

This chain joins TRBV9 and TRBJ2-7; D gene ambiguous. The length of the CDR3 is 14 residues. Germline values: CDR1 SGDLS, CDR2 YYNGEE. Trimming removed 0 bases at V and 0 bases at J, with 7 bases between. CDR3 sequence: CASSVDGRSYEQYF. The DNA of the CDR3 is TGTGCCAGCAGCGTAGATGGTCGCTCCTACGAGCAGTACTTC.

V gene TRBV20-1 combines with J gene TRBJ2-2; TRBD1 aligns across 7 bases. This CDR3 region has 16 residues. In germline, CDR1 is DFQATT, CDR2 SNEGSKA (reference sequence). After removal of 2 bases from V and 2 bases from J, the junction contained 8 bases not matched to a gene. In DNA form, the CDR3 reads TGCAGTGCTAGATTGTCGGGACAGCCTAACACCGGGGAGCTGTTTTTT. It specifies CSARLSGQPNTGELFF.

This clonotype was seen once. The chain is built from TRBV12-3 or TRBV12-4 and TRBJ2-5; tentative D call: TRBD1 (5 bases). The V and J ends lost 6 bases and 1 base respectively, with 9 bases between them. The CDR3 is 13 residues long. Written as DNA, the CDR3 is TGTGCCAGCAGATACAGGTCCCAAGAGACCCAGTACTTC. Its translation: CASRYRSQETQYF.

This clonotype was detected a few times. The V and J genes are TRBV12-3 or TRBV12-4 and TRBJ2-3; no reliable D call. The V and J ends lost 8 bases and 2 bases respectively, with 8 bases between them. The CDR3 has 12 residues. The CDR3 sequence is CASARFTDTQYF. The CDR3 coding sequence is TGTGCCAGCGCGAGGTTCACAGATACGCAGTATTTT.

In its sample, this clonotype was seen many times. The gene calls are TRBV5-4 and TRBJ2-1; D is ambiguous. This CDR3 spans 14 amino acids. Germline V gives CDR1 SGHNT, CDR2 YYREEE (reference sequence). V was trimmed by 0 bases and J by 9 bases, leaving 13 bases between them. As DNA, the CDR3 is TGTGCCAGCAGCTTGGTGTCAGAAAGAGGTGAGCAGTTCTTC. Protein: CASSLVSERGEQFF.

CDR3 nucleotide sequence: TGCGCCAGCAGCGGAGCCGGGACAGGGGGCGCCGGGGAGCTGTTTTTT. This codes for CASSGAGTGGAGELFF. V and J are TRBV5-1 and TRBJ2-2, with TRBD1 matching 12 bases. CDR3 length equals 16 residues. The germline CDR1 and CDR2 sequences are SGHRS and YFSETQ. Trimming at V came to 4 bases and at J to 6 bases, leaving 7 bases not matched to a gene.